This entry features one TCR beta chain sequence. This sample was taken from a study of technical replicates of blood from several donors. TCRdb's copy holds only in-frame clones and misses some; the assay was immunoSEQ multiplex PCR. The table lists over 90,000 clones, approximately 96% of them singletons. From germline, CDR1 is SGHDT and CDR2 YYEEEE. V was trimmed by 4 bases and J by 6 bases, leaving 8 bases between them. The CDR3 is 11 residues long. This chain connects TRBV5-6 to TRBJ2-7; D may be TRBD2 (5 bases). The TCR originated in a human donor in good health. Sequenced input: T cells isolated from PBMCs. CDR3 DNA: TGTGCCAGCAGCGAGGGATCCGAGCAGTACTTC. Its protein is CASSEGSEQYF.